Listed below are T cell receptor beta chains from one sample, sequenced in a study of cytomegalovirus exposure and HLA in healthy donors. Clones were read by immunoSEQ multiplex PCR, and TCRdb kept only the in-frame ones, dropping some. The sample has fewer than 90,000 clones; roughly 95% are singletons. What was sequenced was PBMCs. The receptor source for this set is a woman younger than 30 in good health and CMV-seropositive. CDR3s include the opening cysteine and the closing phenylalanine or tryptophan. A D gene is named only where the DNA matches it firmly. Only part of the rows carry a size: once, few, many, or a class if the clone is expanded.

d_call clone_size j_call v_call cdr3_nt cdr3_aa
TRBD2 NA TRBJ2-3 TRBV7-2 TGTGCCAGCAGCACCCAGGGACTAGCGGGAGGGACAGATACGCAGTATTTT CASSTQGLAGGTDTQYF
NA NA TRBJ1-1 TRBV10-3 TGTGCCATCAGTGTGGGGGCGTGGACTGAAGCTTTCTTT CAISVGAWTEAFF
TRBD2 few TRBJ2-5 TRBV7-8 TGTGCCAGCAGCTTAACTAGCGGGAGGGCCTGGGAGACCCAGTACTTC CASSLTSGRAWETQYF
NA once TRBJ2-3 TRBV15 TGTGCCACCAGCAGAGATCCCCCGGGCGGGAGCACAGATACGCAGTATTTT CATSRDPPGGSTDTQYF
NA NA TRBJ2-7 TRBV7-3 TGTGCCAGCAGCCCAAATGGGCAGGCTCCCTACGAGCAGTACTTC CASSPNGQAPYEQYF
NA once TRBJ1-4 TRBV4-1 TGCGCCAGCAGCTCCATGACAGTTGGAATTGAAAAACTGTTTTTT CASSSMTVGIEKLFF
TRBD2 NA TRBJ2-1 TRBV6-5 TGTGCCAGCAGTTACGCCCCTAGCGGGAGTTACAATGAGCAGTTCTTC CASSYAPSGSYNEQFF
NA NA TRBJ2-2 TRBV5-6 TGTGCCAGCAGCTCCCTCCTATGGGGGCGCATACAAAACACCGGGGAGCTGTTTTTT CASSSLLWGRIQNTGELFF
NA NA TRBJ1-5 TRBV6-1 TGTGCCAGCAGAGAGGTTAGCAATCAGCCCCAGCATTTT CASREVSNQPQHF
NA NA TRBJ1-1 TRBV5-1 TGCGCCAGCAGCTTGTTGGCCCCAATGAACACTGAAGCTTTCTTT CASSLLAPMNTEAFF
NA NA TRBJ2-1 TRBV14 TGTGCCAGCAGCCAAGAACGTTTGGGAGACGAGCAGTTCTTC CASSQERLGDEQFF
TRBD2 NA TRBJ2-5 TRBV7-9 TGTGCCAGCAGCTTATCTAGCGGGGGTGCAGCCCAAGAGACCCAGTACTTC CASSLSSGGAAQETQYF
NA NA TRBJ2-5 TRBV9 TGTGCCAGCAGCGTAACCCCCGGGAAACAAGAGACCCAGTACTTC CASSVTPGKQETQYF
NA NA TRBJ2-1 TRBV5-1 TGCGCCAGCAGCTTTCCAGAGGGACGGGGGGCGGAGGAGCAGTTCTTC CASSFPEGRGAEEQFF
TRBD1 NA TRBJ2-7 TRBV7-8 TGTGCCAGCAGCTTAACAGGGACAGGTACTTCCTACGAGCAGTACTTC CASSLTGTGTSYEQYF
NA NA TRBJ2-1 TRBV7-9 TGTGCCAGCAGCTTTCCTCCGGTGACACAGAATGAGCAGTTCTTC CASSFPPVTQNEQFF
NA NA TRBJ2-4 TRBV7-3 TGTGCCAGCAGCTTAACGGAGGGGAACATTCAGTACTTC CASSLTEGNIQYF
NA few TRBJ1-5 TRBV4-1 TGCGCCAGCAGCCAGATGACAGCGAATCAGCCCCAGCATTTT CASSQMTANQPQHF
NA NA TRBJ2-3 TRBV15 TGTGCCACCAGCCCTGTCTTCGCGGCGCACACAGATACGCAGTATTTT CATSPVFAAHTDTQYF
NA NA TRBJ1-6 TRBV7-2 TGTGCCAGCACCCTCGCAGGGAATTCATCACCCCTCCACTTT CASTLAGNSSPLHF
NA NA TRBJ2-2 TRBV7-2 TGTGCCAGCAGCTTAATGGGGCCCGGGGAGCTGTTTTTT CASSLMGPGELFF
TRBD1 NA TRBJ1-3 TRBV28 TGTGCCAGCAGTTTGACAGGGGACTCTGGAAACACCATATATTTT CASSLTGDSGNTIYF
NA NA TRBJ2-2 TRBV19 TGTGCCAGTAGTCAGGGTTTAGGCACCGGGGAGCTGTTTTTT CASSQGLGTGELFF
NA NA TRBJ2-7 TRBV14 TGTGCCAGCAGCCAAGAATCAAGGGGAGAGCAGTACTTC CASSQESRGEQYF
TRBD1 few TRBJ1-5 TRBV5-6 TGTGCCAGCAGCTATTCGGGACAGGGAATTCAGCCCCAGCATTTT CASSYSGQGIQPQHF
NA NA TRBJ1-2 TRBV13 TGTGCCAGCAGCTTCCGAGGGTATGACTATGGCTACACCTTC CASSFRGYDYGYTF
NA NA TRBJ2-2 TRBV16 TGTGCCAGCAGTCTTTCGCGGGGGAACACCGGGGAGCTGTTTTTT CASSLSRGNTGELFF
NA NA TRBJ1-5 TRBV7-3 TGTGCCAGCAGCACCCAGACAGATCAGCCCCAGCATTTT CASSTQTDQPQHF
NA NA TRBJ1-1 TRBV28 TGTGCCAGCAGTTTCAACGGCAGGGGCAACACTGAAGCTTTCTTT CASSFNGRGNTEAFF
NA NA TRBJ1-1 TRBV6-6 TGTGCCAGCAGTATAACAGGGAACACTGAAGCTTTCTTT CASSITGNTEAFF
NA NA TRBJ2-7 TRBV11-1 TGTGCCAGCAGCTTAGCTCCAGGGGTGGACGAGCAGTACTTC CASSLAPGVDEQYF
TRBD2 NA TRBJ2-3 TRBV5-6 TGTGCCAGCAGCAAAAGGACTAGCGGGGCTCACACAGATACGCAGTATTTT CASSKRTSGAHTDTQYF
TRBD1 NA TRBJ1-2 TRBV15 TGTGCCACCAGTAACCCCGGGACAGGGGATGGCTACACCTTC CATSNPGTGDGYTF
NA NA TRBJ2-7 TRBV5-1 TGCGCCAGCAGCTTCGGGGGTGCCAGCTCCTACGAGCAGTACTTC CASSFGGASSYEQYF
NA once TRBJ2-5 TRBV30 TGTGCCTGGAGCCGATCTAGCGTAGAGACCCAGTACTTC CAWSRSSVETQYF
TRBD1 NA TRBJ1-2 TRBV2 TGTGCCAGCAGTTGGACAGGGGGCTTGGCTGGCTACACCTTC CASSWTGGLAGYTF
NA NA TRBJ2-7 TRBV5-6 TGTGCCAGCAGCTTGGGTCCATGGTACAGGAACTACGAGCAGTACTTC CASSLGPWYRNYEQYF
TRBD1 few TRBJ1-6 TRBV27 TGTGCCAGCGGGGGACAGGGGCCAAATTCACCCCTCCACTTT CASGGQGPNSPLHF
TRBD1 NA TRBJ2-1 TRBV28 TGTGCCAGCACCGAGGGACAGGGGGCTTGGGATGAGCAGTTCTTC CASTEGQGAWDEQFF
NA NA TRBJ2-3 TRBV7-2 TGTGCCAGCAGCTTAGTGGCGGGGCCGGTCACAGATACGCAGTATTTT CASSLVAGPVTDTQYF
TRBD1 NA TRBJ2-3 TRBV15 TGTGCCACCAGCTCGAGGACAGGGGGCACAGATACGCAGTATTTT CATSSRTGGTDTQYF
NA NA TRBJ2-1 TRBV7-2 TGTGCCAGCAGCTTAATACTAGCCCCTGGGAATGAGCAGTTCTTC CASSLILAPGNEQFF
TRBD1 NA TRBJ2-7 TRBV15 TGTGCCACCAGCAGACCGTACCCGGGACAGGGGGCCCCCTCCTACGAGCAGTACTTC CATSRPYPGQGAPSYEQYF
NA NA TRBJ2-5 TRBV19 TGTGCCAGTAGTCCCCTGACAGGTGATTCGGAGACCCAGTACTTC CASSPLTGDSETQYF
TRBD1 NA TRBJ1-5 TRBV25-1 TGTGCCACCAAAGACAGGGTGGGTAGCAATCAGCCCCAGCATTTT CATKDRVGSNQPQHF
TRBD2 NA TRBJ2-1 TRBV29-1 TGCAGCGTCGCTAGCGGGAGGCTAAACAATGAGCAGTTCTTC CSVASGRLNNEQFF
TRBD1 few TRBJ2-1 TRBV28 TGTGCCAGCAGGCTTCCAGGGGGAAATGAGCAGTTCTTC CASRLPGGNEQFF
TRBD1 NA TRBJ1-2 TRBV10-3 TGTGCCATCAGTGAAGGACAGGGGGCCGGCTACACCTTC CAISEGQGAGYTF
NA NA TRBJ1-3 TRBV7-9 TGTGCCAGCAGCCGTCGGGGGGGGCTGTCCTCTGGAAACACCATATATTTT CASSRRGGLSSGNTIYF
TRBD1 NA TRBJ2-1 TRBV30 TGTGCCTGGAGGGGACAGGGCTACAATGAGCAGTTCTTC CAWRGQGYNEQFF